A single sample is the source of the 9 T cell receptor beta chains below, sequenced in a study of cytomegalovirus exposure and HLA in healthy donors. With 60 Vbeta and 13 Jbeta primers, the PCR was carried out. This table comes from immunoSEQ multiplex PCR, and its TCRdb copy is limited to in-frame clones, with some not included. The repertoire holds about 160,000 clones, with around four fifths as singletons. The material sequenced was PBMCs. The source of these receptors is a woman aged 50 to 65 in good health and CMV-seronegative.

V is TRBV13 and J is TRBJ2-5; 8 bases are a match to TRBD2. Germline V gene data show CDR1 as PRHDT and CDR2 as FYEKMQ (reference sequence). There are 16 residues in the CDR3. Trimming removed 3 bases from V and 10 bases from J; junction bases left unmatched: 16. The CDR3 DNA reads TGTGCCAGCAGCTTTTTGGCGACTAGCGCATTCAAGAACCAGTACTTC. This translates into CASSFLATSAFKNQYF.

The count of this clone is one. CDR3 region: CASSPHQGRSYNEQFF. The CDR3 DNA follows: TGTGCCAGCAGCCCCCACCAGGGGCGCTCCTACAATGAGCAGTTCTTC. The J gene is TRBJ2-1, the V gene TRBV9; the D gene is possibly TRBD1 (6 bases). The germline gives CDR1 SGDLS, CDR2 YYNGEE. This CDR3 is 16 amino acids long. V lost 4 bases and J lost 0, with 14 bases in between. Full variable domain (rest looked up from reference TRBV9 and TRBJ2-1): DSGVTQTPKHLITATGQRVTLRCSPRSGDLSVYWYQQSLDQGLQFLIQYYNGEERAKGNILERFSAQQFPDLHSELNLSSLELGDSALYFCASSPHQGRSYNEQFFGPGTRLTVL.

Written as DNA, the CDR3 is TGCGCCAGCAGCAGACAGATCCAAGAGACCCAGTACTTC. Residues: CASSRQIQETQYF. The V gene is TRBV4-3, the J gene TRBJ2-5, with D possibly TRBD1 on 5 matching bases. The CDR3 totals 13 residues. V was cut by 5 bases and J by 1 base, with 8 bases left in between. Germline CDR1 is LGHNA and CDR2 is YSLEER.

This clone was detected a few times. The rearrangement links TRBV9 to TRBJ1-2, with D uncertain. There are 14 residues in the CDR3. Germline V lookup: CDR1 SGDLS, CDR2 YYNGEE. V was clipped by 0 bases and J by 4 bases, with 10 bases between them. The CDR3: CASSVEPQLYGYTF. The CDR3 nucleotides are TGTGCCAGCAGCGTAGAACCACAGCTCTATGGCTACACCTTC.

The V call is TRBV6-1, the J call TRBJ2-5, with 15 positions matching TRBD2. The V segment lost 4 bases and the J segment 5 bases; nucleotides outside the gene matches: 11. This CDR3 spans 18 amino acids. Germline CDR1 MNHNS, CDR2 SASEGT. The CDR3 DNA reads TGTGCCAGCAGTGGGAGCCGGACTAGCGGGGGGGCAATTGAGACCCAGTACTTC. Encoded protein: CASSGSRTSGGAIETQYF.

This rearrangement joins TRBV9 to TRBJ1-1, with D unresolved. The CDR3 spans 12 residues. V was pared by 1 base and J by 3 bases, with 4 bases between. Germline CDR1 SGDLS, CDR2 YYNGEE. Written as DNA, the CDR3 is TGTGCCAGCAGCGTAACGGACACTGAAGCTTTCTTT. Its protein product is CASSVTDTEAFF.

This clone was picked up a small number of times. The rearrangement joins TRBV4-2 to TRBJ2-7; D is uncertain. Germline V CDR1 and CDR2: LGHNA, YNFKEQ. This CDR3 has 13 amino acids. The ends were cut back, 1 base at V and 1 base at J, with 5 bases in the middle. The CDR3 coding sequence is TGTGCCAGCAGCCAAGCAGTTTCCTACGAGCAGTACTTC. It is translated as CASSQAVSYEQYF.

V and J are TRBV18 and TRBJ2-1; 10 bases agree with TRBD2. After removal of 4 bases from V and 10 bases from J, the junction contained 13 bases not matched to a gene. Germline V gene sequence: CDR1 KGHSH, CDR2 LQKENI. CDR3 length equals 16 residues. The CDR3 reads CASSRQPTPSGGEQFF. The CDR3 coding sequence is TGTGCCAGCTCACGCCAGCCTACCCCTAGCGGGGGAGAGCAGTTCTTC. Full variable domain (outside the CDR3, taken from reference TRBV18 and TRBJ2-1): NAGVMQNPRHLVRRRGQEARLRCSPMKGHSHVYWYRQLPEEGLKFMVYLQKENIIDESGMPKERFSAEFPKEGPSILRIQQVVRGDSAAYFCASSRQPTPSGGEQFFGPGTRLTVL.

V usage is TRBV7-2 and J usage is TRBJ2-2; possible D gene TRBD1, 5 bases. Germline CDR1 and CDR2: SGHTA and FQGNSA. This CDR3 has 15 amino acids. Deletions cut 3 bases from V and 0 bases from J, with 8 bases between. CDR3 residues: CASSFGQPNTGELFF. CDR3 bases: TGTGCCAGCAGCTTCGGACAACCGAACACCGGGGAGCTGTTTTTT.